This T cell receptor beta chain was profiled in a study of post-analysis software for immune sequencing data. Whole-study results and caveats: Among five TRBV segments more frequent in patients than controls were TRBV5-6, TRBV5-1 and TRBV20-1. Those samples that were prepared in the same batch co-clustered strongly by F measure. Relative to controls, patients with multiple sclerosis showed significantly lower normalized Chao1 diversity.

The CDR3 contains 14 residues. Germline-derived CDR1 and CDR2 are LNHNV and YYDKDF (reference sequence). Unique-molecular-identifier-tagged TCR beta cDNA libraries were used. cDNA molecules numbering 400,000 to 550,000 came from roughly 0.93 to 9.6 million T cells. Each CDR3 protein is one row after TCRdb ran MiXCR on the PCR reads. The sample has a few hundred thousand distinct CDR3 sequences, 30% to 45% seen once. On this clonotype: Its antigen is as yet unknown.

Sequencing used blood. This chain joins TRBV15 and TRBJ2-5; 7 nucleotides agree with TRBD1. The J call is doubtful: the DNA matches TRBJ2-7 better. This clonotype was sampled from a girl aged 2 to 10 with multiple sclerosis. The CDR3 DNA reads TGTGCCACCAGCGGGGACCTCAGGGGGTACGAGCAGTACTTC. This encodes CATSGDLRGYEQYF.